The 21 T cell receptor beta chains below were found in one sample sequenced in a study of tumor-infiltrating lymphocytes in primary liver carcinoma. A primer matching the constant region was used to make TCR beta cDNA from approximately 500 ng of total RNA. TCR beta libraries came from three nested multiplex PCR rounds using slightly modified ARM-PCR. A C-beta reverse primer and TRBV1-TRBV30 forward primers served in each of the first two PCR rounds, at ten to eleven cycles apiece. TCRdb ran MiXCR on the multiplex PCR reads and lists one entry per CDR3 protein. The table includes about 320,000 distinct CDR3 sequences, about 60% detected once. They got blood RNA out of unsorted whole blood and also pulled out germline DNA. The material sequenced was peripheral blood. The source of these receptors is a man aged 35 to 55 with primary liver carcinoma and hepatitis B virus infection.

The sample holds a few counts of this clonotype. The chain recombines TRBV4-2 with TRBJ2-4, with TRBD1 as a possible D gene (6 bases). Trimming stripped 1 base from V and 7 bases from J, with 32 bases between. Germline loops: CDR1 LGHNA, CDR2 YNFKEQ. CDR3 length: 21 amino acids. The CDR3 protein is CASSQVPRAVGRGLPGNIQYF. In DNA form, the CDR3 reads TGTGCCAGCAGCCAAGTCCCCCGGGCCGTGGGCAGGGGATTACCTGGGAACATTCAGTACTTC.

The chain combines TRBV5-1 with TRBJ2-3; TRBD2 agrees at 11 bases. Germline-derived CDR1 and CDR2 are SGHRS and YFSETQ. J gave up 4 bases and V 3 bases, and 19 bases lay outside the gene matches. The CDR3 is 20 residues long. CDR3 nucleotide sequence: TGCGCCAGCAGCTGGAGGCCCCCGGGACTAGCGGAATTAGGGGCAGATACGCAGTATTTT. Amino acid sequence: CASSWRPPGLAELGADTQYF.

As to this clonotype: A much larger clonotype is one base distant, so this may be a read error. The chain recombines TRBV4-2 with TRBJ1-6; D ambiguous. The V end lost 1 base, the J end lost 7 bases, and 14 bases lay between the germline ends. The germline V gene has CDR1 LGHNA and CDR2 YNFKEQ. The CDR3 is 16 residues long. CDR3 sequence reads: CASSQGTTGKNSPLHF. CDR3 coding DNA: TGTGCCAGCAGCCAAGGGACCACGGGGAAGAATTCACCCCTCCACTTT.

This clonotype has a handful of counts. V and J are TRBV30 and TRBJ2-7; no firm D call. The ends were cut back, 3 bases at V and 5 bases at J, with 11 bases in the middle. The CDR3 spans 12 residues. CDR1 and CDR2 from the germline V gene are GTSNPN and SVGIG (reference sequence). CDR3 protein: CAWSPKWDEQYF. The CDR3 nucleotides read TGTGCCTGGAGCCCCAAATGGGACGAGCAGTACTTC.

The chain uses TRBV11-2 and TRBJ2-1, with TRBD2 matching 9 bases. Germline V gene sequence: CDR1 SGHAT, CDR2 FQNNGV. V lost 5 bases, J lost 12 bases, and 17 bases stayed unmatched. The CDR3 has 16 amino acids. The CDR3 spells CASSVLAGALLDGQFF. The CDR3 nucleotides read TGTGCCAGCAGCGTTTTAGCGGGAGCACTGCTCGATGGGCAGTTCTTC.

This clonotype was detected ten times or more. The CDR3 bases are TGTGCCAGCAGCGCGGTAGGAGGAAGCTACAATGAGCAGTTCTTC. Protein sequence: CASSAVGGSYNEQFF. The chain uses TRBV14 and TRBJ2-1, with D possibly being TRBD2 (5 bases). Germline CDR1 reads SGHDN; CDR2 reads FVKESK. This CDR3 region has 15 residues. The V end was cut by 5 bases, the J end by 3 bases, with 14 bases between.

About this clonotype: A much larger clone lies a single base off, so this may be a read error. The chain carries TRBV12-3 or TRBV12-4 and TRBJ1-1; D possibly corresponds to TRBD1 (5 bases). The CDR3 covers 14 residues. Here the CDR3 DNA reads TGTGCCAGCAGTCTGGGGCGTCTGAACACTGAAGTTTTCTTT. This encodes CASSLGRLNTEVFF.

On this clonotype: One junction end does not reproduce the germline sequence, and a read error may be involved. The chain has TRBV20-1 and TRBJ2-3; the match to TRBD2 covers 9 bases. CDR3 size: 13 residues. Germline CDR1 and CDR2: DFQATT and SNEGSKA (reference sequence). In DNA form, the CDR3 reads TGCAGTGCCCTGACTAGCGGAACAGTTACGCAGTATTTT. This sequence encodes CSALTSGTVTQYF.

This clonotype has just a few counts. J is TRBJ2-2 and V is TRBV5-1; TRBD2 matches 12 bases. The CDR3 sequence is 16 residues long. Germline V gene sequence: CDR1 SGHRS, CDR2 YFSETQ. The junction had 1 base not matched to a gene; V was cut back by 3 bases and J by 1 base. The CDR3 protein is CASSWGLAGNTGELFF. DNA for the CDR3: TGCGCCAGCAGCTGGGGACTAGCGGGGAACACCGGGGAGCTGTTTTTT.

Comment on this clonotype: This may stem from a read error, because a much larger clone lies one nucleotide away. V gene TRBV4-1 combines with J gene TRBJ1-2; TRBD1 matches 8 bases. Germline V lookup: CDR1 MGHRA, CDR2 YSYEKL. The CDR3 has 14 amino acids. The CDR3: CVSSQEDRENGYTF. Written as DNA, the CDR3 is TGTGTCAGCAGCCAAGAGGACAGGGAAAATGGCTACACCTTC.

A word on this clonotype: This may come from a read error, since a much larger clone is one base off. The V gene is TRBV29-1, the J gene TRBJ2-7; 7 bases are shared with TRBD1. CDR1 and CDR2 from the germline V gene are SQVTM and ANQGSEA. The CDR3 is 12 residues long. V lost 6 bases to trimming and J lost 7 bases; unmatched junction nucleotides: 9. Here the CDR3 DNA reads TGCAGCGTCCGTTCGACAGGGTTTGAGCAGTACTTC. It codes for CSVRSTGFEQYF.

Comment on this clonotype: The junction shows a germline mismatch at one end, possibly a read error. This chain's CDR3 is CASSPLAGIDMQYF. The CDR3 nucleotides are TGTGCCAGCAGCCCCTTAGCGGGCATAGATATGCAGTATTTT. The chain is built from TRBV11-2 and TRBJ2-3, with 7 bases aligning to TRBD2. The CDR3 runs 14 residues. From germline, CDR1 is SGHAT and CDR2 FQNNGV.

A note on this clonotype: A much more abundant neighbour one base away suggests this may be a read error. The chain's CDR3 is CASSQDRRGHLEQYF. As DNA, the CDR3 is TGCGCCAGCAGCCAAGATCGGCGGGGGCACCTTGAGCAGTACTTC. This rearrangement joins TRBV4-3 to TRBJ2-7; TRBD2 might be the D (7 bases). The CDR3 is 15 amino acids. V lost 0 bases to trimming and J lost 7 bases, with 16 bases between them. Germline loops: CDR1 LGHNA, CDR2 YSLEER.

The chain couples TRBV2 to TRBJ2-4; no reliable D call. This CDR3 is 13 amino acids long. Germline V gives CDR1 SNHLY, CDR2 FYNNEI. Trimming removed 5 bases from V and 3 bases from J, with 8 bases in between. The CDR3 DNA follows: TGTGCCAGCAGTAGTTCAGGCAAAAACATTCAGTACTTC. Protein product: CASSSSGKNIQYF.

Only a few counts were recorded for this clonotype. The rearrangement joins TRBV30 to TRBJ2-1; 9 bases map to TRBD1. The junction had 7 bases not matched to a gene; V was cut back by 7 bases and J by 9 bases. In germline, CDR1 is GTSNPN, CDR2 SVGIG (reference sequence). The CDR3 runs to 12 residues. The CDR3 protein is CASGTGPFEQFF. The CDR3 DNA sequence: TGTGCCTCCGGGACAGGGCCTTTTGAGCAGTTCTTC.

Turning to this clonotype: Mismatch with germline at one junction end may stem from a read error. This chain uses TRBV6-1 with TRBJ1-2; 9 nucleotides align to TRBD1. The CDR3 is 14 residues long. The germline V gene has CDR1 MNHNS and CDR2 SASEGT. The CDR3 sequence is CTSSHRDRANGYTF. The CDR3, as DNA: TGTACCAGCAGCCACCGGGACAGGGCCAATGGCTACACCTTC.

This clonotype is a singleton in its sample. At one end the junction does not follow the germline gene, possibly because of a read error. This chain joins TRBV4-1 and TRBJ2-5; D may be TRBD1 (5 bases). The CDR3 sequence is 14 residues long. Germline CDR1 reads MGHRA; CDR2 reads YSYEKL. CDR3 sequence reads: CANSQGEGQETQYF. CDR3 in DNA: TGCGCCAACAGCCAAGGGGAAGGTCAAGAGACCCAGTACTTC.

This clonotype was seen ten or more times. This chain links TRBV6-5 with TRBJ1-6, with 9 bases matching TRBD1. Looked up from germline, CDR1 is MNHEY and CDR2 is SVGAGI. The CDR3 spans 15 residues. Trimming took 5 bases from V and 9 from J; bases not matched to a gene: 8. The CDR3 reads CASSPKGTGSSPLHF. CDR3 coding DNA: TGTGCCAGCAGTCCTAAGGGGACAGGGAGTTCACCCCTCCACTTT.

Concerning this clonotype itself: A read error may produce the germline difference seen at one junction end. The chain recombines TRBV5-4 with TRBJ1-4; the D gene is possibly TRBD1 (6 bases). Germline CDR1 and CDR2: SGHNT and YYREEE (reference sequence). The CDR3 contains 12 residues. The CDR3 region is CASSPRGGKTVF. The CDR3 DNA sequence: TGTGCCAGCAGCCCGAGGGGGGGAAAAACTGTTTTT. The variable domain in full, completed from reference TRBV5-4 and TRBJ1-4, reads ETGVTQSPTHLIKTRGQQVTLRCSSQSGHNTVSWYQQALGQGPQFIFQYYREEENGRGNFPPRFSGLQFPNYSSELNVNALELDDSALYLCASSPRGGKTVFGSGTQLSVL.

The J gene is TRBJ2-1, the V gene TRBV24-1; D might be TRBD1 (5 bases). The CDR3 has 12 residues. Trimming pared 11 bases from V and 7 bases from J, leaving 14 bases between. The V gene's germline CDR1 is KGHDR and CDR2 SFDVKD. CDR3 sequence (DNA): TGTGCCAACATCCCCAGGGTAAATGAGCAGTTCTTC. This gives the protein CANIPRVNEQFF.

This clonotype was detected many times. CDR3 DNA: TGCAGCGTTGATAACAGGGGAGGCACTGAAGCTTTCTTT. Translating gives CSVDNRGGTEAFF. This chain connects TRBV29-1 to TRBJ1-1, with 7 bases aligning to TRBD1. With V trimmed by 3 bases and J by 4 bases, 5 bases remained unmatched. The CDR3 has 13 amino acids. CDR1 and CDR2 from the germline V gene are SQVTM and ANQGSEA.